Listed here are 14 T cell receptor beta chains from one sample, sequenced in a study of persistence of HIV-infected CD4 T cells. This was the immunoSEQ version 4 assay in survey mode. Here immunoSEQ multiplex PCR was the method, and the copy in TCRdb shows in-frame clones only, minus some. The data contain around 47,000 clones, 91% of them singletons. This nonspecific control used anti-CD3/anti-CD28 bead stimulation of CD4+ T cells. CD4+ T cells upregulating both CD40 ligand and CD69 were sorted as responding cells. No antigen has been identified for these receptors. Source: CD4+ T cells sorted from PBMCs after roughly 18-hour stimulation, taken from a patient who received antiretroviral therapy. These receptors all stem from an adult man with HIV who was CMV-seropositive.

The rearrangement uses TRBV3-1 (or the pseudogene TRBV3-2) and TRBJ2-6; no reliable D call. The CDR3 totals 17 residues. Germline CDR1 reads LGHDT; CDR2 reads YNNKEL (reference sequence). With 0 bases removed from V and 0 bases from J, the gap between germline ends came to 9 bases. The CDR3 DNA reads as TGTGCCAGCAGCCAAGAGGTGGCCCGCTCTGGGGCCAACGTCCTGACTTTC. Its protein is CASSQEVARSGANVLTF.

The rearrangement uses TRBV28 and TRBJ2-7; the match to TRBD2 covers 7 bases. The germline gives CDR1 MDHEN, CDR2 SYDVKM. With 6 bases clipped from V and 2 bases from J, the junction kept 4 bases outside the gene matches. The CDR3 spans 13 residues. CDR3 coding DNA: TGTGCCAGCAGATCGGGACTAACCTACGAGCAGTACTTC. It yields the protein CASRSGLTYEQYF. Variable domain in full (rest from reference TRBV28 and TRBJ2-7): DVKVTQSSRYLVKRTGEKVFLECVQDMDHENMFWYRQDPGLGLRLIYFSYDVKMKEKGDIPEGYSVSREKKERFSLILESASTNQTSMYLCASRSGLTYEQYFGPGTRLTVT.

The chain combines TRBV11-1 with TRBJ2-3; D is unresolved. The V gene lost 2 bases and the J gene lost 2 bases, with 11 bases spanning the gap. CDR1 is SGHAT and CDR2 is FQDESV in the germline V gene (reference sequence). This CDR3 has 15 amino acids. The CDR3 loop is CASSLSSGNTDTQYF. The CDR3 DNA sequence: TGTGCCAGCAGCTTATCTTCGGGTAACACAGATACGCAGTATTTT.

In this sample, this clone turned up once. This chain links TRBV28 with TRBJ2-5; TRBD1 or TRBD2 may be the D gene (5 bases each). CDR1 is MDHEN and CDR2 is SYDVKM in the germline V gene. V was shortened by 5 bases and J by 4 bases, with 20 bases between the two germline ends. This CDR3 contains 16 residues. The CDR3 nucleotides read TGTGCCAGCAGTCCTTATCCCGGGGTTGGGGGAGAGACCCAGTACTTC. It yields the protein CASSPYPGVGGETQYF.

The V and J genes are TRBV7-2 and TRBJ2-2, with D uncertain. Trimming took 11 bases from V and 2 from J, leaving 18 bases between them. The CDR3 is 15 amino acids. The V gene's germline CDR1 is SGHTA and CDR2 FQGNSA. CDR3 nucleotides: TGTGCCGCAACTGTAGATCCCGGTAACACCGGGGAGCTGTTTTTT. This translates into CAATVDPGNTGELFF.

The chain links TRBV30 to TRBJ1-1; D gene unclear. Germline V gene lookup returns CDR1 GTSNPN and CDR2 SVGIG (reference sequence). Trimming removed 0 bases from V and 4 bases from J, with 18 bases in between. The CDR3 covers 16 residues. The CDR3 region is CAWSVWGEGGTTEAFF. CDR3 bases: TGTGCCTGGAGTGTATGGGGTGAGGGTGGAACCACTGAAGCTTTCTTT.

The chain carries TRBV29-1 and TRBJ2-7, with D perhaps matching TRBD1 (6 bases). This CDR3 contains 12 residues. Trimming shortened V by 5 bases and J by 2 bases, and 10 bases separated the two germline ends. CDR1 is SQVTM and CDR2 is ANQGSEA in the germline V gene. The CDR3 sequence is CSVKDRTYEQYF. The CDR3 bases are TGCAGCGTTAAGGACAGAACCTACGAGCAGTACTTC.

This rearrangement joins TRBV6-5 to TRBJ1-5; 8 bases fit TRBD1. The CDR3 totals 15 residues. Germline trimming cut 4 bases from V and 3 bases from J; bases unmatched to any gene: 5. The V gene's germline CDR1 is MNHEY and CDR2 SVGAGI. In DNA, the CDR3 is TGTGCCAGCAGTTCCCCAGGGGGCGTCAATCAGCCCCAGCATTTT. As protein: CASSSPGGVNQPQHF.

The chain uses TRBV6-6 and TRBJ1-5, with 7 bases aligning to TRBD1. This CDR3 has 14 amino acids. Looked up from germline, CDR1 is MNHNY and CDR2 is SVGAGI (reference sequence). The V gene end was trimmed by 6 bases and the J gene end by 6 bases; junction bases not matched to a gene: 8. CDR3 nucleotides: TGTGCCAGCAGAGGCGGGACAGTAGGTCAGCCCCAGCATTTT. Its translation: CASRGGTVGQPQHF.

The chain links TRBV3-1 (or the pseudogene TRBV3-2) to TRBJ1-4, with a tentative D call TRBD1 (5 bases). Trimming stripped 4 bases from V and 4 bases from J, with 10 bases between. Germline CDR1 is LGHDT and CDR2 is YNNKEL (reference sequence). The CDR3 has 14 amino acids. The CDR3 loop reads CASSRQRGNEKLFF. CDR3 sequence (DNA): TGTGCCAGCAGCCGACAGCGAGGTAATGAAAAACTGTTTTTT.

The chain combines TRBV21-1 with TRBJ2-4; the table's D call TRBD1 went unverified against the DNA. TRBV21-1 is termed a pseudogene. This CDR3 region has 18 residues. The CDR3 here is CASSKVGRKGLGKNIQYF. CDR3 coding DNA: TGTGCCAGCAGCAAAGTGGGAAGGAAGGGGCTAGGCAAAAACATTCAGTACTTC.

This clone was recorded only once. The V and J genes are TRBV19 and TRBJ2-7, with 8 bases lining up with TRBD2. CDR1 and CDR2 (germline): LNHDA, SQIVND (reference sequence). V lost 10 bases, J lost 3 bases, and 8 bases stayed unmatched. The CDR3 extends over 13 amino acids. The CDR3 is CAISRGVFYEQYF. The CDR3 coding sequence is TGTGCCATCTCGCGGGGGGTTTTCTACGAGCAGTACTTC.

The chain is built from TRBV21-1 and TRBJ2-2. TRBV21-1 is classified as a pseudogene. This CDR3 is 17 amino acids long. The CDR3 nucleotides read TGTGCCAGCAGCAAAGTATCAGCGTGGGCGCGAACCGGGGAGCTGTTTTTT. Protein sequence: CASSKVSAWARTGELFF.

This clone has just one count. The rearrangement uses TRBV7-2 and TRBJ2-7; unclear D gene. CDR3 length: 14 amino acids. CDR1 is SGHTA, CDR2 FQGNSA, per germline. Trimming took 0 bases from V and 3 from J, leaving 9 bases between them. The CDR3 is CASSLAPDGYEQYF. The CDR3 DNA is TGTGCCAGCAGCTTAGCACCGGACGGCTACGAGCAGTACTTC.